This entry lists 17 T cell receptor beta chains sequenced from one sample in a study of identical twins. TCRdb processed the 5' RACE reads anew with MiXCR; each CDR3 protein has one entry. The sample consists of 1.5 million or so distinct CDR3 sequences, about 32% of them appearing once. The sample consisted of cord blood. The receptors derive from a newborn girl in good health.

The chain recombines TRBV7-9 with TRBJ2-1, with 7 bases aligning to TRBD1. The germline gives CDR1 SEHNR, CDR2 FQNEAQ (reference sequence). CDR3 length: 16 residues. The trim removed 5 bases at V and 0 bases at J, leaving 7 bases unmatched. CDR3 amino acids: CASSPTGTVSYNEQFF. The DNA of the CDR3 is TGTGCCAGCAGCCCGACCGGGACAGTCTCCTACAATGAGCAGTTCTTC.

The V gene is TRBV11-1, the J gene TRBJ2-5; TRBD2 agrees at 8 bases. Trimming cost V 2 bases and J 3 bases; bases outside gene matches: 5. The V gene's germline CDR1 is SGHAT and CDR2 FQDESV (reference sequence). This CDR3 has 15 amino acids. The CDR3 is CASSLWTSPEETQYF. CDR3 nucleotide sequence: TGTGCCAGCAGCTTATGGACTAGCCCCGAAGAGACCCAGTACTTC.

This clonotype was picked up a small number of times. The J gene is TRBJ2-7, the V gene TRBV4-2; TRBD2 matches 9 bases. V dropped 2 bases and J dropped 5; count of bases not matched to a gene: 7. The CDR3 contains 15 residues. CDR1 is LGHNA and CDR2 is YNFKEQ in the germline V gene. The CDR3 here is CASSQTLAGEDEQYF. DNA for the CDR3: TGTGCCAGCAGCCAAACCTTAGCGGGAGAGGACGAGCAGTACTTC.

This clonotype was seen at least ten times. The chain couples TRBV28 to TRBJ2-3; TRBD2 is a possible D gene (5 bases). CDR1 is MDHEN and CDR2 is SYDVKM in the germline V gene. The ends were cut back, 6 bases at V and 5 bases at J, with 9 bases in the middle. The CDR3 runs to 12 residues. As DNA, the CDR3 is TGTGCCAGCAGCGCCCGGGGAGATACGCAGTATTTT. Its translation: CASSARGDTQYF.

A note on this clonotype: A read error may explain this, as a much larger clone is one base away. The J gene is TRBJ2-3, the V gene TRBV6-6, with D possibly TRBD2 on 5 matching bases. V lost 4 bases, J lost 5 bases, and 10 bases lay in between. The CDR3 consists of 13 residues. Germline lookup yields CDR1 MNHNY and CDR2 SVGAGI (reference sequence). The CDR3 DNA reads as TGTGCCAGCAGTTCCCTAGCTATAGATACGCAGTATTTT. Its translation: CASSSLAIDTQYF.

This clonotype has just a few counts. The chain has TRBV18 and TRBJ1-4; D perhaps matches TRBD1 (5 bases). Germline V gene data show CDR1 as KGHSH and CDR2 as LQKENI. The V and J ends lost 0 bases and 10 bases respectively, with 15 bases between them. The length of the CDR3 is 15 residues. DNA for the CDR3: TGTGCCAGCTCACCACCGGCCGTCGCTGGGGGAAAACTGTTTTTT. This encodes CASSPPAVAGGKLFF.

The chain joins TRBV5-1 to TRBJ1-6; perhaps TRBD1 as D (5 bases). This CDR3 has 17 residues. Germline assignment: CDR1 SGHRS and CDR2 YFSETQ. Trimming shortened V by 0 bases and J by 7 bases, and 17 bases separated the two germline ends. CDR3 sequence (DNA): TGCGCCAGCAGCTTGGAGGCTTGGGGACGATACAATTCACCCCTCCACTTT. This codes for CASSLEAWGRYNSPLHF.

The chain employs TRBV12-3 or TRBV12-4 and TRBJ2-1; D may be TRBD2 (6 bases). The germline V and J ends were trimmed by 1 base and 4 bases, with 17 bases remaining between them. This CDR3 is 17 amino acids long. CDR3 sequence reads: CASSLVRWRGSYNEQFF. CDR3 DNA: TGTGCCAGCAGTTTAGTCCGCTGGCGGGGCTCGTACAATGAGCAGTTCTTC.

The rearrangement links TRBV2 to TRBJ2-7, with 7 bases fitting TRBD2. The J call may not be correct, given that the DNA end is closer to TRBJ2-5. The CDR3 is 14 residues long. Germline V gene data show CDR1 as SNHLY and CDR2 as FYNNEI. CDR3 coding DNA: TGTGCCAGCATTAGGGAGGGAATTGGGGAGACCCAGTACTTC. Translation: CASIREGIGETQYF.

The rearrangement links TRBV9 to TRBJ2-7; no definite D call. V was trimmed by 0 bases and J by 2 bases, leaving 6 bases between them. CDR1 SGDLS and CDR2 YYNGEE come from the germline V gene. This CDR3 comprises 13 residues. CDR3 region: CASSVAPPYEQYF. The CDR3 DNA reads TGTGCCAGCAGCGTAGCCCCTCCCTACGAGCAGTACTTC.

The rearrangement joins TRBV20-1 to TRBJ1-6; tentatively, D is TRBD1 (6 bases). This CDR3 region has 14 residues. Germline lookup yields CDR1 DFQATT and CDR2 SNEGSKA (reference sequence). Deletions cut 2 bases from V and 10 bases from J, with 15 bases between. CDR3 residues: CSARHQDSRSPLHF. The CDR3 nucleotides are TGCAGTGCTAGACATCAGGACAGCCGCTCACCCCTCCACTTT.

This clonotype turned up a few times. V is TRBV5-6 and J is TRBJ2-3; 12 bases are a match to TRBD2. This CDR3 is built from 17 residues. The germline V gene has CDR1 SGHDT and CDR2 YYEEEE. J lost 2 bases, V lost 4 bases, and 8 bases had no gene match. The CDR3 region has the DNA TGTGCCAGCAGCAGTACTGGACTAGCGGGACTCACAGATACGCAGTATTTT. Protein: CASSSTGLAGLTDTQYF.

The chain recombines TRBV12-3 or TRBV12-4 with TRBJ2-3; D not resolved. Between the trimmed V and J ends, which lost 3 bases and 1 base, there was a span of 11 bases. The CDR3 consists of 15 residues. The chain's CDR3 is CASSFRASRTDTQYF. The CDR3 DNA reads TGTGCCAGCAGTTTTAGGGCCAGCCGCACAGATACGCAGTATTTT.

V usage is TRBV20-1 and J usage is TRBJ1-4; D gene ambiguous. Trimming removed 0 bases from V and 6 bases from J, with 14 bases in between. CDR1 DFQATT and CDR2 SNEGSKA come from the germline V gene (reference sequence). The CDR3 totals 15 residues. CDR3 residues: CSARDSRKADEKLFF. The CDR3 nucleotides read TGCAGTGCTAGAGATTCCAGGAAGGCGGATGAAAAACTGTTTTTT.

J is TRBJ2-1 and V is TRBV7-8; tentatively, D is TRBD2 (6 bases). The last part of the DNA fits TRBJ2-7 better; the J call may be wrong. Looked up from germline, CDR1 is SGHVS and CDR2 is FQNEAQ. CDR3 length equals 16 residues. The CDR3 loop reads CASSFYGGRTYNEQYF. The DNA of the CDR3 is TGTGCCAGCAGCTTTTATGGAGGGAGAACCTACAATGAGCAGTACTTC.

The chain joins TRBV11-2 to TRBJ2-1; the match to TRBD2 covers 10 bases. With 6 bases clipped from V and 6 bases from J, the junction kept 8 bases outside the gene matches. The CDR3 is 15 residues long. Germline V gives CDR1 SGHAT, CDR2 FQNNGV. The CDR3 region has the DNA TGTGCCAGCAGGAAACTAGCGGGAAACATCAATGAGCAGTTCTTC. Residues: CASRKLAGNINEQFF.

This clonotype has a handful of counts. The junction shows a germline mismatch at one end, possibly a read error. V and J are TRBV2 and TRBJ2-7; 7 bases are a match to TRBD2. Per the germline V gene, CDR1 is SNHLY and CDR2 is FYNNEI. The CDR3 loop spans 14 amino acids. In nucleotides, the CDR3 is TGCGCCAGCACCCTAAGGGAGGGAACCTACGAGCAGTACTTC. It encodes CASTLREGTYEQYF.